Here is one T cell receptor beta chain with its context. The antigen it recognizes is unknown. The sample holds no much larger clone one base away, and base qualities are not on file. The record originates from a study of long-term antiretroviral therapy in people with HIV (dated by TCRdb to 2022 to 2024). For the wider study: The earliest samples were collected roughly a decade before the 2015 WHO recommendation for immediate ART, at a time when ART was usually postponed until CD4 counts fell. A retrospective serial study tested whether ART initiation and durable HIV suppression were associated with changes in peripheral blood TRB repertoire composition and diversity. Test extractions of a monoclonal T-cell line alongside some 35 polyclonal samples showed no cross-contamination during QIAcube processing. The cohort contributed about 200 cryopreserved PBMC samples from under 35 adults with confirmed HIV infection, collected serially over a mean of 6 years (range 1-12). About 40% of the 30 participants with HIV were female.

From a lookup of the germline V gene (reference sequence), CDR1 and CDR2 are MNHNY and SVGAGI. Counted from cysteine to phenylalanine, this CDR3 has 13 amino acids. The only DNA kept is the CDR3, 39 bases in frame from the first base. The germline V and J ends show losses of 5 bases and 3 bases respectively, and no gene match explains 4 bases of the junction. Sequencing of the TRB variable region was done with the immunoSEQ hsTCRB v3.0 assay at survey level resolution. The target sequencing depth for TRB was roughly 40,000-55,000 T-cell genomes per sample. TRB libraries were pooled and sequenced on an Illumina MiSeq using a v3 150-cycle kit. Under the source paper's analysis protocol: Repertoire analysis was run in R within a reproducible Nextflow workflow that covered QC, data transformation and analysis. LymphoSeq2, an R package for exploring AIRR-Seq data, was used to implement the custom analyses. After excluding a handful of samples that yielded fewer than 5000 total TRB sequences, approximately 180 HIV repertoires remained for analysis. Among the roughly 190 retained HIV repertoires, 59 were collected before ART initiation and over 120 were collected after ART initiation. Repertoires were downsampled to 5000 TRB nucleotide sequences, with summary statistics averaged over 100 downsampling iterations. Only TRB sequences with CDR3 regions of at least seven amino acids were retained for analysis. A Shannon entropy-derived clonality score and the Gini coefficient were used to measure diversity. In repertoire networks, the top 5000 CDR3 amino acid sequences were linked whenever an edit distance of one separated two sequences. For TRB CDR3 amino acid sequences, GLIPH2 was used to predict antigen specificity groups and MHC restriction. Known CMV, EBV, HIV or tissue antigen associations were flagged by matching CDR3 amino acid sequences against VDJdb and McPAS-TCR. Pre-ART, post-ART and control groups were compared with Wilcoxon signed-rank tests and Holm-Bonferroni correction. In TCRdb, the immuneACCESS table is reduced to in-frame sequences with V and J assigned. These tables do not hold every clone; where another copy was compared, an unresolved V gene accounts for under half, and the others remain unexplained. For V, J and clone size, that table is used; D and trimming come from the DNA. The sample contains 36,000 or so clones, over 75% of them found a single time. The ten largest clones represent approximately 6.2% of the sample.

To be included, a participant needed at least one PBMC sample from before ART initiation plus at least two post-ART samples. Treatment was received in the United States of America by all participants with HIV. Before DNA extraction, cryopreserved samples of roughly 0.9-11 million PBMC were thawed and then washed. At the time of the earliest PBMC sample, participants with HIV were aged between about 23 and 55 years. Each participant contributed PBMC samples from 1-4 timepoints before ART initiation and 2-8 timepoints after ART initiation, with a median of 7 samples. For every participant, serial HIV viral load, CD4+ T-cell count, ART history and demographic data were obtained. Genomic DNA was extracted from unsorted PBMC with a Qiagen kit on a QIAcube, processed in batches of 12 samples. General study outcomes and caveats: Narrower CDR3 length ranges were observed in HIV repertoires than in controls, and an antigen-experienced repertoire with only a slight naive shift after ART was suggested by the network structure. Because pre-ART samples had limited cell numbers, profiling was done on unsorted PBMC rather than on sorted CD4+ and CD8+ T cells. Inferences about post-ART repertoire changes were limited because no data were available on ART adherence, viral resistance or therapy changes. ART initiation was associated with a significant increase in TRB diversity, but diversity stayed significantly below transplant donor controls even after long-term ART. Since PBMC availability was limited, sequencing covered only the TCR beta chain, with no alpha chain pairing. The samples were dated from about 2003 to 2017, and the ART regimens that were used may be less effective than current ART regimens. At every time point, the repertoire was dominated by expanded TRB clones first identified before ART initiation, although this dominance fluctuated and, in many PLHIV, declined after ART.

The chain is encoded by TRBV6-6 joined to TRBJ2-7, and 7 junctional nucleotides match TRBD2. The sample in question was unsorted PBMCs, obtained 0.6 years after starting antiretroviral therapy. This TCR derives from a man younger than 30 with HIV. The nucleotides are TGTGCCAGCAGTGGTGGGAGGGTCTACGAGCAGTACTTC. Translation gives CASSGGRVYEQYF.